The entry below gives a single T cell receptor (beta chain) sequence along with its context. Antigen unknown. A junction boundary mismatches the germline segment, possibly from a read error. This was the immunoSEQ version 4 assay in survey mode. The assay was immunoSEQ multiplex PCR, and TCRdb's table has in-frame clones only and misses some. The sample lists about 40,000 clones; around 78% were seen once. CDR3 size: 11 residues. CDR1 MNHEY and CDR2 SMNVEV come from the germline V gene (reference sequence). Overlapping HIV-1 Gag 15-mer peptides at 0.95 to 1 ug per peptide per mL were used. Memory cells lacking CD40L and CD69 with high CD45RO were sorted. These data come from a study of persistence of HIV-infected CD4 T cells. About the study: The sample holds CD4+ T cells responsive to CMV or HIV-1 Gag.

This chain uses TRBV27 with TRBJ2-1; D is possibly TRBD1 or TRBD2 (5 bases each). The sequence derives from an adult man with HIV who was CMV-seropositive. Material: CD4+ T cells sorted from PBMCs after approximately 19-hour stimulation, obtained from a patient who received antiretroviral therapy. The CDR3 loop reads CASGDGRQQVF. Written as DNA, the CDR3 is TGTGCCAGCGGGGACGGCCGACAACAGGTCTTC.